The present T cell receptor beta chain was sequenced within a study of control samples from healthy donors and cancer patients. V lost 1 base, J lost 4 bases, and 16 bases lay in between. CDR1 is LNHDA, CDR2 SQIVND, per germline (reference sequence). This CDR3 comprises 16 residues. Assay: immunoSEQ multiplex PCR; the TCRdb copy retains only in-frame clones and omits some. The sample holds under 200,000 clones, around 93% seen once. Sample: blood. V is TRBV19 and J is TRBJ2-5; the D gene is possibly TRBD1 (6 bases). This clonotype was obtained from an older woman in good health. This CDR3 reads CASSIGVDRTVETQYF. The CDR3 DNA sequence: TGTGCCAGTAGTATAGGAGTTGACAGGACGGTAGAGACCCAGTACTTC.